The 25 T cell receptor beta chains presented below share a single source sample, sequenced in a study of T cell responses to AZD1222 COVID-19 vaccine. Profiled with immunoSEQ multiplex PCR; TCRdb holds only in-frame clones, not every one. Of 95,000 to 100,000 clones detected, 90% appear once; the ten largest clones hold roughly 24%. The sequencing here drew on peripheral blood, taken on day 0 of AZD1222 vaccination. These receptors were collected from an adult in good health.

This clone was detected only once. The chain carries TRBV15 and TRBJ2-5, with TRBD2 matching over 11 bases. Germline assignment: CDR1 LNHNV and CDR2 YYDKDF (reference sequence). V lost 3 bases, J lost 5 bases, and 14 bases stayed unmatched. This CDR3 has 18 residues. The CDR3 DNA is TGTGCCACCAGCAGCGTGACTAGCGGGACCCTACCAGGGGAGACCCAGTACTTC. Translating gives CATSSVTSGTLPGETQYF.

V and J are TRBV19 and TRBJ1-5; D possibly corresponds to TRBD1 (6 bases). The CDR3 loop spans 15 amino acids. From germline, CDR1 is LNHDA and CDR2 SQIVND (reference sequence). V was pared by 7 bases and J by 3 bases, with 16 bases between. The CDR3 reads CASTPGGQNNQPQHF. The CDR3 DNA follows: TGTGCCAGTACCCCAGGCGGACAGAACAATCAGCCCCAGCATTTT.

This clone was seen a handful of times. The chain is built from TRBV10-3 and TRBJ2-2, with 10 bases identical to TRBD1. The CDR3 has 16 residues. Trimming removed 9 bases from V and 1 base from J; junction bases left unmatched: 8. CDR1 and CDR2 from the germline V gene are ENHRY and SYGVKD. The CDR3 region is CAIPRDRGRNTGELFF. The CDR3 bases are TGTGCCATTCCCCGGGACAGGGGACGGAACACCGGGGAGCTGTTTTTT.

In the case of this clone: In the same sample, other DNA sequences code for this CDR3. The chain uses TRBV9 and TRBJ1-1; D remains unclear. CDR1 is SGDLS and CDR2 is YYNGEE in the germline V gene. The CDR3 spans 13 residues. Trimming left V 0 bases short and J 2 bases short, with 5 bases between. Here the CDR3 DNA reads TGTGCCAGCAGCGTAGCCCTAAACACTGAAGCTTTCTTT. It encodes CASSVALNTEAFF.

CDR3 DNA: TGTGCCAGCAGTGGGGAAGTTCGCTCCTACGAGCAGTACTTC. Translating gives CASSGEVRSYEQYF. The V and J genes are TRBV7-9 and TRBJ2-7; D uncertain. Germline loops: CDR1 SEHNR, CDR2 FQNEAQ (reference sequence). CDR3 length equals 14 residues. Trimming stripped 6 bases from V and 0 bases from J, with 12 bases between.

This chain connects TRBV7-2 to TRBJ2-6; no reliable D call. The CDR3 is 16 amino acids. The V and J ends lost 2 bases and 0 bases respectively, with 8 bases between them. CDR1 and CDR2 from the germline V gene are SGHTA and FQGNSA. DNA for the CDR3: TGTGCCAGCAGCTTACGGCAGCACTCTGGGGCCAACGTCCTGACTTTC. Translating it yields CASSLRQHSGANVLTF.

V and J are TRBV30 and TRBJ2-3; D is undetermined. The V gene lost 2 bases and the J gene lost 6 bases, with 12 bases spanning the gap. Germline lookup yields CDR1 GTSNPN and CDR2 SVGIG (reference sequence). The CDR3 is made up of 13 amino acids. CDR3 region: CAWSRTSGDTQYF. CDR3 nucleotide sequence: TGTGCCTGGAGTCGTACTTCCGGGGATACGCAGTATTTT.

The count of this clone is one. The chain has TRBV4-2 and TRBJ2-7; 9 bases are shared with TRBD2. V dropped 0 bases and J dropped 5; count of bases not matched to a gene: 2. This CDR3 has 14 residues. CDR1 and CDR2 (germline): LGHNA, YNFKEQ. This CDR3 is CASSQDSGRNEQYF. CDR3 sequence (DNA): TGTGCCAGCAGCCAAGATAGCGGGAGAAACGAGCAGTACTTC.

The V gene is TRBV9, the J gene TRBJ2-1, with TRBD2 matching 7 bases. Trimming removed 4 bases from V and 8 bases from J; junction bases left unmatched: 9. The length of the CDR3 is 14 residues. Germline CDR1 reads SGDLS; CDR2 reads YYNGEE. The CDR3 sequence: CASSPREGQDEQFF. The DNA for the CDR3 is TGTGCCAGCAGCCCGAGGGAGGGCCAGGATGAGCAGTTCTTC.

CDR3 residues: CASTGQINSWANVLTF. Here the CDR3 DNA reads TGTGCCAGCACGGGACAGATAAACTCCTGGGCCAACGTCCTGACTTTC. V and J are TRBV28 and TRBJ2-6; the match to TRBD1 covers 7 bases. The CDR3 has 16 residues. The V gene's germline CDR1 is MDHEN and CDR2 SYDVKM. Losses at the gene ends were 7 bases for V and 5 bases for J; bases not matched to a gene: 11.

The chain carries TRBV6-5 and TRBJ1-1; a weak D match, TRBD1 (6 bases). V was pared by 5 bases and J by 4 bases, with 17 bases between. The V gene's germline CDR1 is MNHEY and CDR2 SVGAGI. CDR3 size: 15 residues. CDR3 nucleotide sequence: TGTGCCAGCAGTAACAGGGTGCCGGGAAGCACTGAAGCTTTCTTT. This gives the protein CASSNRVPGSTEAFF.

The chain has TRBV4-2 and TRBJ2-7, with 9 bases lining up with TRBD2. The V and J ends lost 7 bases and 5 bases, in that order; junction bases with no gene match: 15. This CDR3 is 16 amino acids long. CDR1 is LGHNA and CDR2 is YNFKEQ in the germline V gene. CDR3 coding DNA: TGTGCCAGCATGGGCCTTCATAGCGGGAGTTTGGACGAGCAGTACTTC. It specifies CASMGLHSGSLDEQYF.

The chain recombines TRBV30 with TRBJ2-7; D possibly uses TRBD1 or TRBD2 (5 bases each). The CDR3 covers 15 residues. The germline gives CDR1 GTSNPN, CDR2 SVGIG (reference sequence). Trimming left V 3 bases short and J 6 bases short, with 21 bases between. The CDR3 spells CAWSRGKGLLSEQYF. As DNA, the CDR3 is TGTGCCTGGAGCCGAGGGAAGGGGCTTCTAAGCGAGCAGTACTTC.

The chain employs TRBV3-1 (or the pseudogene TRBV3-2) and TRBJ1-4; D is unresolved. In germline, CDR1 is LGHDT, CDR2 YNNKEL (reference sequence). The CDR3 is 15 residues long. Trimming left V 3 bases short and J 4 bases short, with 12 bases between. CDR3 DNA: TGTGCCAGCAGCCAGGGGTCCAGTTATAATGAAAAACTGTTTTTT. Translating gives CASSQGSSYNEKLFF.

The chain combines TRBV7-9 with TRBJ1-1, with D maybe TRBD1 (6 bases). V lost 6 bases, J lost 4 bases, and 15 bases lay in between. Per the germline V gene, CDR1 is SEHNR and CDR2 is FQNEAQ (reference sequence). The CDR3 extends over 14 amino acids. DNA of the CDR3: TGTGCCAGCAGTAGGGACACCGGGAGCACTGAAGCTTTCTTT. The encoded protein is CASSRDTGSTEAFF.

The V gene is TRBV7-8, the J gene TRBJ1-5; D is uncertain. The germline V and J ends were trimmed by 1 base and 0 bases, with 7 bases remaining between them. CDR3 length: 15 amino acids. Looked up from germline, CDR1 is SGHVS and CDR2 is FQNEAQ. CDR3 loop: CASSLDGYSNQPQHF. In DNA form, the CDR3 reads TGTGCCAGCAGCTTAGATGGGTATAGCAATCAGCCCCAGCATTTT.

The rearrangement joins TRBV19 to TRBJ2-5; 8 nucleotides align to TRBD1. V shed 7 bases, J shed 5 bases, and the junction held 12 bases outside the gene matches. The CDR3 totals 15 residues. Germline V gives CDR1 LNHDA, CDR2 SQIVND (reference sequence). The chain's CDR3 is CASMGSGRTGETQYF. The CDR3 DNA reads TGTGCCAGTATGGGTAGCGGACGGACAGGGGAGACCCAGTACTTC.

In DNA form, the CDR3 reads TGTGCCAGCAGTTACTCGACGGGACAGATCTCTGCGGGCTACACCTTC. Translated, it gives CASSYSTGQISAGYTF. The chain carries TRBV6-5 and TRBJ1-2; 7 nucleotides align to TRBD1. CDR1 is MNHEY and CDR2 is SVGAGI in the germline V gene. Germline trimming cut 0 bases from V and 8 bases from J; bases unmatched to any gene: 12. The CDR3 is 16 residues long.

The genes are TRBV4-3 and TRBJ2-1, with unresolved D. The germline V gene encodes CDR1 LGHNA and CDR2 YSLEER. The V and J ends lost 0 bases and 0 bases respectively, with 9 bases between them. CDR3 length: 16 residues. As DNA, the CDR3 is TGCGCCAGCAGCCAAGATAGGGCTAGCTCCTACAATGAGCAGTTCTTC. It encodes CASSQDRASSYNEQFF.

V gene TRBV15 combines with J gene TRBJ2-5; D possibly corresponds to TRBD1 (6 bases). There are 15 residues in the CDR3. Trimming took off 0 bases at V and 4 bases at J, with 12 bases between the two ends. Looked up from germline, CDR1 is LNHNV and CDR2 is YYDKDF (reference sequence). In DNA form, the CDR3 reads TGTGCCACCAGCAGAGAGAGGGGGTTGCGAGAGACCCAGTACTTC. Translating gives CATSRERGLRETQYF.

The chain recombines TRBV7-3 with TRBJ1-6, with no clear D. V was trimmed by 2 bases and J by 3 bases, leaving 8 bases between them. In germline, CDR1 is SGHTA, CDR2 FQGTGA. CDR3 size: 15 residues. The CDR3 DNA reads TGTGCCAGCAGCTTAGGTGGGGACTATAATTCACCCCTCCACTTT. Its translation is CASSLGGDYNSPLHF.

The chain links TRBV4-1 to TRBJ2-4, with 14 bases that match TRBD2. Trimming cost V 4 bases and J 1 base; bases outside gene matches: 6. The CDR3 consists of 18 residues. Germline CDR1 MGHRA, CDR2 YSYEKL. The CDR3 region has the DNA TGCGCCAGCAGCCCCGGACTAGCGGGAGGCCAGGCCAAAAACATTCAGTACTTC. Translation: CASSPGLAGGQAKNIQYF.

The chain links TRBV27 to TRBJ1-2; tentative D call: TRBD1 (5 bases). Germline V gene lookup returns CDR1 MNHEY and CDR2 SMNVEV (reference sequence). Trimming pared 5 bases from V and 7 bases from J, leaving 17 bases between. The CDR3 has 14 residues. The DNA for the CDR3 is TGTGCCAGCAGTCCCCCAGGGAGTTTGGGTGGCTACACCTTC. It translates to CASSPPGSLGGYTF.

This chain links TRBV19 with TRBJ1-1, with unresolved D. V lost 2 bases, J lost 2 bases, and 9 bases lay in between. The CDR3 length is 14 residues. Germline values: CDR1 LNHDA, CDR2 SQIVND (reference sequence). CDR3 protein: CASSIQHRNTEAFF. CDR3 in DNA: TGTGCCAGTAGTATACAGCATAGAAACACTGAAGCTTTCTTT.

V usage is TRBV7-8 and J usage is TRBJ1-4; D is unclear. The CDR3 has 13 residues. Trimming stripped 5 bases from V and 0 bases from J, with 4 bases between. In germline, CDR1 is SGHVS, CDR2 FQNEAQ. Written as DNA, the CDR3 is TGTGCCAGCAGCCCCGCAACTAATGAAAAACTGTTTTTT. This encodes CASSPATNEKLFF.